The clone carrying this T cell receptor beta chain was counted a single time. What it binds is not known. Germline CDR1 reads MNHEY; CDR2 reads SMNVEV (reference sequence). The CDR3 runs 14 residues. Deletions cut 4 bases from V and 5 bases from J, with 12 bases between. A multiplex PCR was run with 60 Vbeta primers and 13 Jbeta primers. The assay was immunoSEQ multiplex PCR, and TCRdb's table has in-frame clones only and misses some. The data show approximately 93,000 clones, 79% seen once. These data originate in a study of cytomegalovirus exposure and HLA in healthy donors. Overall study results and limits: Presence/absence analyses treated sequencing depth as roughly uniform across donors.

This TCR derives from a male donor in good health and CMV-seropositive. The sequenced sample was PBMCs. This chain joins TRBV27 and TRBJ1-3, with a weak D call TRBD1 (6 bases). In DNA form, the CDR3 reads TGTGCCAGCAGTTCGACAGGACCGAGAAACACCATATATTTT. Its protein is CASSSTGPRNTIYF.